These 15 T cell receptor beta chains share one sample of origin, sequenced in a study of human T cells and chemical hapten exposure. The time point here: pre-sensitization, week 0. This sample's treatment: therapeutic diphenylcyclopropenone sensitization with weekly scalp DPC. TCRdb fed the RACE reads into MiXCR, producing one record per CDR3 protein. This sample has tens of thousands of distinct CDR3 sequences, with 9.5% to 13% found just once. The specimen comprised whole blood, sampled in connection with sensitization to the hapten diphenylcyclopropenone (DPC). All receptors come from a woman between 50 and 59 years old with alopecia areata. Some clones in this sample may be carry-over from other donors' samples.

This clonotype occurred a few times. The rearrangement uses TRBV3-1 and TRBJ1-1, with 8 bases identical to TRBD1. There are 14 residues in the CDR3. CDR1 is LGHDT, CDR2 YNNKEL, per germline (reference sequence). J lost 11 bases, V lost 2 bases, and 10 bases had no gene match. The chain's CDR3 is CASSQYVETGVAFF. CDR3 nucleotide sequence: TGTGCCAGCAGCCAATACGTCGAGACAGGGGTGGCTTTCTTT.

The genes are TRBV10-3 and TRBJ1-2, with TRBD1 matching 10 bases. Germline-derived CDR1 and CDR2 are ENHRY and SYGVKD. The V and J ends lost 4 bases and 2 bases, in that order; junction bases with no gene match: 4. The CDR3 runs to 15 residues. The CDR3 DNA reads TGTGCCATCAGTGTGGGGACAGGGGCCAACTATGGCTACACCTTC. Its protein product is CAISVGTGANYGYTF.

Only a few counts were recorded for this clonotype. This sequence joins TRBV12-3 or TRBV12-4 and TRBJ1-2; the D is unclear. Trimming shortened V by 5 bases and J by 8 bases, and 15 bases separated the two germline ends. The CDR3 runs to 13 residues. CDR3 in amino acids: CASSPRRVQGYTF. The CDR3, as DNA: TGTGCCAGCAGTCCGAGGAGGGTCCAAGGCTACACCTTC.

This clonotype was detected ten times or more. CDR3 DNA sequence: TGTGCCAGCAGCTTCAGAGGTGGGGCAGGGGCTGGCTACACCTTC. Translating it yields CASSFRGGAGAGYTF. This chain links TRBV7-9 with TRBJ1-2; tentatively, D is TRBD1 (6 bases). Germline V gene sequence: CDR1 SEHNR, CDR2 FQNEAQ (reference sequence). The CDR3 totals 15 residues. Trimming cost V 3 bases and J 7 bases, with 18 bases left between them.

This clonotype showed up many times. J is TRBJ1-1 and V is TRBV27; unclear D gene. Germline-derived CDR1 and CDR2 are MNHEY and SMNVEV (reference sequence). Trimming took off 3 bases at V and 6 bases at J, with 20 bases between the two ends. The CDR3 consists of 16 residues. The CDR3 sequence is CASSLGLKPRPAEAFF. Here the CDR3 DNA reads TGTGCCAGCAGTTTGGGTTTGAAGCCGCGCCCAGCTGAAGCTTTCTTT.

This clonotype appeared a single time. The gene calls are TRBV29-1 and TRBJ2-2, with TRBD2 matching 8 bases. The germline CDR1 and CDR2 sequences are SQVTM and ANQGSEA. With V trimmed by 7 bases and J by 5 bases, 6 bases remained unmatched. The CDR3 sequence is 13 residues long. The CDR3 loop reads CSATGTRTGELFF. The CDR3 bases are TGCAGCGCCACCGGGACTAGAACCGGGGAGCTGTTTTTT.

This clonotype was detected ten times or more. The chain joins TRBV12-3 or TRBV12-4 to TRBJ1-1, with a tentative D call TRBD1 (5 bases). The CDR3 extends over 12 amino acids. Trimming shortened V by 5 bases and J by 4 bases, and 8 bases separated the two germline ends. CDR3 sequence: CASSLDSTEAFF. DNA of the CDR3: TGTGCCAGCAGTCTAGACAGCACTGAAGCTTTCTTT.

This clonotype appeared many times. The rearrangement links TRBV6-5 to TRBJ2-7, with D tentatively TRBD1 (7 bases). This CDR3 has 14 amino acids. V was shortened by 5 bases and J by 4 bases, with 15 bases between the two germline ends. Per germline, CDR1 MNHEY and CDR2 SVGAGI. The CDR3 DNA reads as TGTGCCAGCAGTCGGGACAGCGGGCCTTACGAGCAGTACTTC. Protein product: CASSRDSGPYEQYF.

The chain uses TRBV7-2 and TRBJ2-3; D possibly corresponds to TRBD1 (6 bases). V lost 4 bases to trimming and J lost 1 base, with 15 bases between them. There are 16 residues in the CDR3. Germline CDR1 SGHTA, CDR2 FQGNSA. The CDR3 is CASSSRPGVRTDTQYF. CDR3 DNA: TGTGCCAGCAGCTCCCGGCCAGGGGTGCGCACAGATACGCAGTATTTT.

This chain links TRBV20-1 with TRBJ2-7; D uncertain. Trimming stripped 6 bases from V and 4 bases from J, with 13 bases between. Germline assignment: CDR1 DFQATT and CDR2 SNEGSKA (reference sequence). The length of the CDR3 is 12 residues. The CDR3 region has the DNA TGCAGTGCGGGCCGAGGTTGGTACGAGCAGTACTTC. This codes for CSAGRGWYEQYF.

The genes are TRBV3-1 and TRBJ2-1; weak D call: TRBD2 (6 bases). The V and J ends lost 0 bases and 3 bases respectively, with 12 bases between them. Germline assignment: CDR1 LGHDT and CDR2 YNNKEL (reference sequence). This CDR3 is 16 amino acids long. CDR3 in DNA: TGTGCCAGCAGCCAAGACGGGGGTCTGGGCTACAATGAGCAGTTCTTC. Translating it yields CASSQDGGLGYNEQFF.

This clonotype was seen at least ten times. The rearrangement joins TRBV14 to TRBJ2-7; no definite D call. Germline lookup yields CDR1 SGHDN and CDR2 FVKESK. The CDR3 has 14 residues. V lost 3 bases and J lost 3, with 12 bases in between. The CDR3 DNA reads TGTGCCAGCAGCCAGATGTTACACGGCTACGAGCAGTACTTC. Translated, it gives CASSQMLHGYEQYF.

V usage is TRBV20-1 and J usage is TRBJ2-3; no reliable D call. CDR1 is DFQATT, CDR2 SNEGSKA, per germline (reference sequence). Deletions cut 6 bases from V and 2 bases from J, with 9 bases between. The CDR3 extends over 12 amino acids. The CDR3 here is CSAPEFTDTQYF. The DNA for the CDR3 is TGCAGTGCACCGGAGTTCACAGATACGCAGTATTTT.

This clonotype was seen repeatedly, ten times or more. CDR3 DNA sequence: TGTGCCAGCAGTTACGTGGGGACCAACACTGAAGCTTTCTTT. Amino acids: CASSYVGTNTEAFF. V and J are TRBV6-2 or TRBV6-3 and TRBJ1-1, with D possibly matching TRBD1 (5 bases). Per the germline V gene, CDR1 is MNHEY and CDR2 is SVGEGT. Trimming took 2 bases from V and 2 from J, leaving 9 bases between them. This CDR3 has 14 residues.

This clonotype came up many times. CDR3 in amino acids: CASSRTSGEWAQYF. For the CDR3, the DNA is TGTGCCAGCAGCCGGACTAGCGGGGAGTGGGCCCAGTACTTC. The rearrangement joins TRBV7-9 to TRBJ2-5; 12 bases map to TRBD2. CDR1 is SEHNR, CDR2 FQNEAQ, per germline (reference sequence). The CDR3 consists of 14 residues. The V segment lost 5 bases and the J segment 9 bases; nucleotides outside the gene matches: 7.